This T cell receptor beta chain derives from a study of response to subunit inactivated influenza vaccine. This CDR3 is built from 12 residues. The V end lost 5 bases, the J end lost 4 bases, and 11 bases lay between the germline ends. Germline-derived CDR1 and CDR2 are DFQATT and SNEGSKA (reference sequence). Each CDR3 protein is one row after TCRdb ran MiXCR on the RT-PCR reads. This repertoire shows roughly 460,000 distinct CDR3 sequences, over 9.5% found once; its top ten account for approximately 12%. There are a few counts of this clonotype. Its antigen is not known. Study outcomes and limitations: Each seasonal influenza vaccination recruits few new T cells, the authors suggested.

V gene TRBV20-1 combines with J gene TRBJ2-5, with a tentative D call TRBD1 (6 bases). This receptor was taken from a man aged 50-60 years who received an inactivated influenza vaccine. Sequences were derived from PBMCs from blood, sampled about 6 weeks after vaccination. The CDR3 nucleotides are TGCAGTGCTTATAACAGGGCAGAGACCCAGTACTTC. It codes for CSAYNRAETQYF.